The rows below give T cell receptor beta chains drawn from one sample of a study of blood T cell repertoires in COVID-19. Profiled with immunoSEQ multiplex PCR; TCRdb holds only in-frame clones, not every one. This table holds 300,000 to 350,000 clones, approximately 89% found once. Material: PBMCs or T cells enriched from blood (not recorded which). The receptors here all came from a man aged 25 to 40 who had recovered from COVID-19. Each CDR3 is given with its conserved first and last residue. D genes are given only for firm matches. The size of a clone is reported for some rows only, either as once, few or many, or as a class for expanded clones.

j_call | clone_size | v_call | cdr3_length | d_call | cdr3_aa | cdr3_nt
TRBJ1-1 | . | TRBV3-1/TRBV3-2 | 13 | TRBD1 | CASSQRQGIQAFF | TGTGCCAGCAGCCAAAGACAGGGGATCCAAGCTTTCTTT
TRBJ2-5 | . | TRBV5-4 | 15 | TRBD1 | CASSATTGGRETQYF | TGTGCCAGCAGCGCGACGACAGGGGGCAGGGAGACCCAGTACTTC
TRBJ2-1 | . | TRBV5-1 | 14 | TRBD1 | CASSSGTVLGEQFF | TGCGCCAGCAGCTCCGGGACAGTGTTGGGTGAGCAGTTCTTC
TRBJ1-3 | . | TRBV10-3 | 15 | TRBD1 | CAISEQTGTGNTIYF | TGTGCCATCAGTGAGCAGACAGGGACGGGAAACACCATATATTTT
TRBJ2-5 | . | TRBV13 | 18 | TRBD2 | CASSGGLAGGSYQETQYF | TGTGCCAGCAGCGGGGGACTAGCGGGGGGATCGTACCAAGAGACCCAGTACTTC
TRBJ2-7 | . | TRBV13 | 16 | TRBD1 | CASSFPGQGRVYEQYF | TGTGCCAGCAGCTTCCCGGGACAGGGGCGGGTCTACGAGCAGTACTTC
TRBJ1-1 | few | TRBV11-2 | 15 | . | CASSDADTMNTEAFF | TGTGCCAGCAGCGACGCGGACACGATGAACACTGAAGCTTTCTTT
TRBJ1-1 | . | TRBV11-3 | 14 | TRBD1 | CASSLAGSTGEAFF | TGTGCCAGCAGCTTAGCTGGGTCGACAGGGGAAGCTTTCTTT
TRBJ1-6 | once | TRBV27 | 14 | . | CASRPETGWSPLHF | TGTGCCAGCAGGCCCGAGACAGGATGGTCACCCCTCCACTTT
TRBJ2-2 | . | TRBV9 | 15 | TRBD1 | CASSSRQGRTGELFF | TGTGCCAGCAGCTCCCGACAGGGGCGAACCGGGGAGCTGTTTTTT
TRBJ2-1 | . | TRBV12-5 | 13 | . | CASGPGGYNEQFF | TGTGCTAGTGGCCCCGGTGGCTACAATGAGCAGTTCTTC
TRBJ1-5 | . | TRBV6-5 | 15 | TRBD1 | CASSRTGNSNQPQHF | TGTGCCAGCAGTCGGACAGGGAATAGCAATCAGCCCCAGCATTTT
TRBJ2-1 | . | TRBV14 | 17 | TRBD1 | CASSQVRDRDRYNEQFF | TGTGCCAGCAGCCAAGTGAGGGACAGGGACCGGTACAATGAGCAGTTCTTC
TRBJ1-1 | . | TRBV5-6 | 13 | . | CASSLDRGTEAFF | TGTGCCAGCAGCTTGGACCGGGGCACTGAAGCTTTCTTT
TRBJ2-5 | . | TRBV7-6 | 15 | . | CASSTAAGVRETQYF | TGTGCCAGCAGCACAGCGGCCGGGGTGCGAGAGACCCAGTACTTC
TRBJ1-6 | . | TRBV27 | 16 | . | CASTGTPGGVGSPLHF | TGTGCCAGCACCGGGACCCCGGGGGGTGTTGGTTCACCCCTCCACTTT
TRBJ2-1 | . | TRBV4-2 | 16 | TRBD2 | CASSQAGTSGGGEQFF | TGTGCCAGCAGCCAAGCCGGGACTAGCGGGGGGGGTGAGCAGTTCTTC
TRBJ1-4 | . | TRBV7-9 | 15 | . | CASSLPGGRSEKLFF | TGTGCCAGCAGCTTACCGGGTGGGAGGTCTGAAAAACTGTTTTTT
TRBJ2-1 | . | TRBV9 | 18 | TRBD2 | CASSVLSSGGASYNEQFF | TGTGCCAGCAGCGTCCTATCTAGCGGGGGGGCCTCCTACAATGAGCAGTTCTTC
TRBJ1-1 | . | TRBV11-2 | 15 | TRBD1 | CASSWRDRLNTEAFF | TGTGCCAGCAGCTGGAGGGACAGACTGAACACTGAAGCTTTCTTT
TRBJ2-7 | few | TRBV7-2 | 12 | . | CASSLALAEQYF | TGTGCCAGCAGCTTAGCGTTGGCCGAGCAGTACTTC
TRBJ1-1 | . | TRBV30 | 13 | . | CAWSPGVNTEAFF | TGTGCCTGGAGCCCAGGGGTGAACACTGAAGCTTTCTTT
TRBJ1-6 | . | TRBV6-5 | 14 | TRBD1 | CASSGDRGNSPLHF | TGTGCCAGCAGCGGGGACAGAGGAAATTCACCCCTCCACTTT
TRBJ1-2 | . | TRBV28 | 13 | TRBD1 | CASSSDRTYGYTF | TGTGCCAGCAGTTCGGACAGGACCTATGGCTACACCTTC
TRBJ2-7 | . | TRBV6-2/TRBV6-3 | 15 | TRBD1 | CASSYTGTAFYEQYF | TGTGCCAGCAGTTACACCGGGACAGCTTTCTACGAGCAGTACTTC
TRBJ2-5 | . | TRBV5-8 | 16 | TRBD1 | CASSSGTGVVQETQYF | TGTGCCAGCAGCTCCGGGACAGGGGTAGTCCAAGAGACCCAGTACTTC
TRBJ1-2 | . | TRBV19 | 16 | TRBD1 | CASSIGGGTASYGYTF | TGTGCCAGTAGTATTGGTGGGGGGACAGCGAGCTATGGCTACACCTTC
TRBJ2-3 | once | TRBV7-3 | 16 | TRBD2 | CASSFTSGGYTDTQYF | TGTGCCAGCAGCTTTACTAGCGGGGGGTACACAGATACGCAGTATTTT
TRBJ1-2 | once | TRBV30 | 13 | TRBD1 | CAWSDGTGDGYTF | TGTGCCTGGAGTGACGGGACAGGGGATGGCTACACCTTC
TRBJ1-3 | . | TRBV29-1 | 19 | . | CSVSTSTGAPRYSGNTIYF | TGCAGCGTTTCGACTTCGACAGGCGCGCCTCGGTACTCTGGAAACACCATATATTTT
TRBJ2-7 | . | TRBV6-6 | 15 | TRBD2 | CASSLGLAGGGEQYF | TGTGCCAGCAGTCTAGGGCTAGCGGGGGGGGGCGAGCAGTACTTC
TRBJ1-2 | . | TRBV19 | 15 | . | CATRRGAGRLYGYTF | TGTGCCACCCGCCGGGGAGCTGGCCGCTTATACGGCTACACCTTC
TRBJ1-4 | . | TRBV28 | 15 | . | CASSSTGGSNEKLFF | TGTGCCAGCTCGTCGACCGGGGGGAGTAATGAAAAACTGTTTTTT
TRBJ1-6 | . | TRBV6-5 | 15 | . | CASSYSGGINSPLHF | TGTGCCAGCAGTTACTCTGGCGGGATTAATTCACCCCTCCACTTT
TRBJ2-1 | . | TRBV6-5 | 14 | TRBD1 | CASRQGETYNEQFF | TGTGCCAGCAGGCAGGGGGAAACCTACAATGAGCAGTTCTTC
TRBJ2-7 | . | TRBV7-9 | 14 | TRBD1 | CASSPRDSSYEQYF | TGTGCCAGCAGCCCACGGGACAGCTCCTACGAGCAGTACTTC
TRBJ1-3 | once | TRBV21-1 | 21 | . | CASSKALGHSPYSMNGNTIYF | TGTGCCAGCAGCAAAGCGCTTGGACACTCTCCCTACAGTATGAATGGAAACACCATATATTTT
TRBJ1-3 | . | TRBV9 | 15 | . | CASSVEGGNGNTIYF | TGTGCCAGCAGCGTAGAGGGGGGGAATGGAAACACCATATATTTT
TRBJ2-7 | . | TRBV28 | 16 | . | CASSLGARGYYYEQYF | TGTGCCAGCAGTTTGGGGGCCAGGGGATATTACTACGAGCAGTACTTC
TRBJ2-1 | . | TRBV12-5 | 14 | TRBD1 | CASGPGTGGQEQFF | TGTGCTAGTGGCCCCGGGACAGGGGGTCAAGAGCAGTTCTTC
TRBJ2-5 | . | TRBV5-1 | 13 | . | CASRVAGQETQYF | TGCGCCAGCAGGGTGGCAGGCCAAGAGACCCAGTACTTC
TRBJ2-7 | . | TRBV27 | 13 | . | CASSSGLTYEQYF | TGTGCCAGCAGTTCTGGACTAACCTACGAGCAGTACTTC
TRBJ2-2 | . | TRBV6-5 | 14 | TRBD1 | CASSYSGGHGELFF | TGTGCCAGCAGTTACTCAGGGGGCCACGGGGAGCTGTTTTTT
TRBJ1-2 | . | TRBV6-2/TRBV6-3 | 13 | . | CASSSTGRYGYTF | TGTGCCAGCAGCTCAACCGGGAGATATGGCTACACCTTC
TRBJ1-5 | . | TRBV30 | 14 | . | CAWSRWGGDQPQHF | TGTGCCTGGAGTCGATGGGGGGGAGATCAGCCCCAGCATTTT
TRBJ2-1 | . | TRBV13 | 16 | TRBD2 | CASSPHLAGTYNEQFF | TGTGCCAGCAGCCCGCACCTAGCGGGGACTTACAATGAGCAGTTCTTC
TRBJ2-1 | . | TRBV28 | 14 | . | CASSLSLQGNEQFF | TGTGCCAGCAGTTTATCCCTCCAGGGCAATGAGCAGTTCTTC
TRBJ2-3 | . | TRBV2 | 14 | . | CASLPERGTDTQYF | TGTGCCAGCCTTCCCGAGCGGGGCACAGATACGCAGTATTTT
TRBJ1-2 | . | TRBV15 | 15 | . | CATSRDLETDDGYTF | TGTGCCACCAGCAGAGATCTCGAGACAGACGATGGCTACACCTTC
TRBJ2-7 | few | TRBV19 | 15 | TRBD1 | CASSVGQGRSYEQYF | TGTGCCAGTAGTGTCGGACAGGGGCGATCCTACGAGCAGTACTTC
TRBJ1-4 | . | TRBV5-4 | 15 | TRBD1 | CASSLATGGNEKLFF | TGTGCCAGCAGCTTGGCGACAGGGGGTAATGAAAAACTGTTTTTT
TRBJ2-1 | . | TRBV6-1 | 15 | . | CASSEQERVGGEQFF | TGTGCCAGCAGTGAGCAGGAGAGGGTTGGTGGTGAGCAGTTCTTC
TRBJ1-5 | . | TRBV18 | 14 | . | CASSPQGRNQPQHF | TGTGCCAGCTCACCACAGGGGAGGAATCAGCCCCAGCATTTT
TRBJ2-4 | . | TRBV6-2/TRBV6-3 | 17 | TRBD1 | CASSQDRALVAKNIQYF | TGTGCCAGCAGTCAGGACAGGGCTTTGGTCGCCAAAAACATTCAGTACTTC
TRBJ1-1 | few | TRBV10-3 | 15 | . | CAIRTQGREGTEAFF | TGTGCCATCCGGACGCAGGGGCGCGAAGGCACTGAAGCTTTCTTT
TRBJ1-2 | . | TRBV4-2 | 14 | TRBD1 | CASSQRTGGQGYTF | TGTGCCAGCAGCCAGAGGACAGGGGGCCAAGGCTACACCTTC
TRBJ1-1 | . | TRBV4-1 | 15 | . | CASSQERIGGTEAFF | TGCGCCAGCAGCCAAGAACGAATAGGGGGCACTGAAGCTTTCTTT